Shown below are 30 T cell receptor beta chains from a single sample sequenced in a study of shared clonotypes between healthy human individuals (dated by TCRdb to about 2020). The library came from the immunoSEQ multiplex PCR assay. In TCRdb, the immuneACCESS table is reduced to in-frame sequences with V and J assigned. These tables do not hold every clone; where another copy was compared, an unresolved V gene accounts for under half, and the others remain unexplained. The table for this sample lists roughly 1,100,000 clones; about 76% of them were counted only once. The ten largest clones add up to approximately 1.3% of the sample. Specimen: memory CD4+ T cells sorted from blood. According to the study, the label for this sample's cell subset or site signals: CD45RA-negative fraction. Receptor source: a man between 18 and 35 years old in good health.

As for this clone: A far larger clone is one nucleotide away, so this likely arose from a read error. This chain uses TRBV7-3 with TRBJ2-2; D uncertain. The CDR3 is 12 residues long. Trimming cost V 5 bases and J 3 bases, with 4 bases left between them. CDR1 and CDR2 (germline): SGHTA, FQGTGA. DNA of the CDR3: TGTGCCAGCAGCCCCGACACCGGGGAGCTGTTTTTT. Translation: CASSPDTGELFF.

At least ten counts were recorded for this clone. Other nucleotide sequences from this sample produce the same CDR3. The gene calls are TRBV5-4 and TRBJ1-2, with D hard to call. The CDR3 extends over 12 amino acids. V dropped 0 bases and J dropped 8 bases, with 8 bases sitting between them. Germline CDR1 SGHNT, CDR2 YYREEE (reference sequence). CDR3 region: CASSLEQLGYTF. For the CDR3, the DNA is TGTGCCAGCAGCTTGGAGCAGCTGGGCTACACCTTC.

The CDR3 nucleotides are TGCAGCGTTGGCCTACAGGGTTCGGCTGCCGAGCAGTACTTC. It translates to CSVGLQGSAAEQYF. V gene TRBV29-1 combines with J gene TRBJ2-7, with a tentative D call TRBD1 (6 bases). CDR3 length: 14 residues. V dropped 4 bases and J dropped 6 bases, with 19 bases sitting between them. The germline V gene encodes CDR1 SQVTM and CDR2 ANQGSEA.

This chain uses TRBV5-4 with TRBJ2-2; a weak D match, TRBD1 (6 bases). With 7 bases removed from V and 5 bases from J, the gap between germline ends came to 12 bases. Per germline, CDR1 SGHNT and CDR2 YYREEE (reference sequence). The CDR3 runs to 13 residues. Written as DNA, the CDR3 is TGTGCCAGCCGGCGGACAGTTACCGGGGAGCTGTTTTTT. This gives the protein CASRRTVTGELFF. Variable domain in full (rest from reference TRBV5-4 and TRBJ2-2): ETGVTQSPTHLIKTRGQQVTLRCSSQSGHNTVSWYQQALGQGPQFIFQYYREEENGRGNFPPRFSGLQFPNYSSELNVNALELDDSALYLCASRRTVTGELFFGEGSRLTVL.

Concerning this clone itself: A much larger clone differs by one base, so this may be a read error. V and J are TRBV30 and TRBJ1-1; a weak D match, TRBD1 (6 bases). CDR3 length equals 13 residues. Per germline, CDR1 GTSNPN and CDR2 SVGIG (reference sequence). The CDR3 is CAWSVQGETEALF. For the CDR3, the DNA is TGTGCCTGGAGTGTACAGGGTGAGACTGAAGCTCTCTTT. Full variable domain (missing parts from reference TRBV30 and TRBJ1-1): SQTIHQWPATLVQPVGSPLSLECTVEGTSNPNLYWYRQAAGRGLQLLFYSVGIGQISSEVPQNLSASRPQDRQFILSSKKLLLSDSGFYLCAWSVQGETEALFGQGTRLTVV.

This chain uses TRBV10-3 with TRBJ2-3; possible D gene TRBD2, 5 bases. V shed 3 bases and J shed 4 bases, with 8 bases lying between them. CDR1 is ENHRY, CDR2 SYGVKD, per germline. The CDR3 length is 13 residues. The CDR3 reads CAISELVADTQYF. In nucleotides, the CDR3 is TGTGCCATCAGTGAACTAGTCGCAGATACGCAGTATTTT.

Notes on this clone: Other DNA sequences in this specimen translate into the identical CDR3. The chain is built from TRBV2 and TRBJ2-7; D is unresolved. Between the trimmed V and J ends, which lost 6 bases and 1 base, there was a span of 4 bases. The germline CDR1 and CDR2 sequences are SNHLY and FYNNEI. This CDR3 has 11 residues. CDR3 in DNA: TGTGCCAGCAGCGGTTCCTACGAGCAGTACTTC. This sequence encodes CASSGSYEQYF.

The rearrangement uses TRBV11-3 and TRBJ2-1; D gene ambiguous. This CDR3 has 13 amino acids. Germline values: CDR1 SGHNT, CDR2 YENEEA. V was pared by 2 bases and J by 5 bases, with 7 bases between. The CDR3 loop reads CASSLRSNNEQFF. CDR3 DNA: TGTGCCAGCAGCTTAAGGTCCAACAATGAGCAGTTCTTC. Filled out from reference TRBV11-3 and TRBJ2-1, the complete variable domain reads EAGVVQSPRYKIIEKKQPVAFWCNPISGHNTLYWYLQNLGQGPELLIRYENEEAVDDSQLPKDRFSAERLKGVDSTLKIQPAELGDSAVYLCASSLRSNNEQFFGPGTRLTVL.

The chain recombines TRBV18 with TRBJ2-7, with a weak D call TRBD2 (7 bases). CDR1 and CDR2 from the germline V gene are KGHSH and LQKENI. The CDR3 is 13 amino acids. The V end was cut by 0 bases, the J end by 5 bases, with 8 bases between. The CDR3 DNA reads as TGTGCCAGCTCACCACCGGGGGGGCACGAGCAGTACTTC. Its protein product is CASSPPGGHEQYF.

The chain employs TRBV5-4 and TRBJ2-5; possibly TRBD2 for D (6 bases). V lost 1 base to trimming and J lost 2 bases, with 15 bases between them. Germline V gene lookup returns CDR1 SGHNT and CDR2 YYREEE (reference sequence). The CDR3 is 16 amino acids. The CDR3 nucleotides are TGTGCCAGCAGCTTGTTCCCCATTGGGGGGCAAGAGACCCAGTACTTC. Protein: CASSLFPIGGQETQYF.

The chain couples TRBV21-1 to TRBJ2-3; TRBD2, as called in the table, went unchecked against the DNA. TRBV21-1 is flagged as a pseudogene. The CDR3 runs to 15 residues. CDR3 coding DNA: TGTGCCAGCAGCAAAGCGGACGGGGTTCCAGATACGCAGTATTTT. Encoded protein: CASSKADGVPDTQYF.

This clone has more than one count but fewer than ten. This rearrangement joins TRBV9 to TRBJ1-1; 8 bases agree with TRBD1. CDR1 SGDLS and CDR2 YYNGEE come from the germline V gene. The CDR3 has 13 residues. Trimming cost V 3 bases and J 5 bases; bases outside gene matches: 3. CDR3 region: CASSGQGQTEAFF. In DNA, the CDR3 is TGTGCCAGCAGCGGACAGGGGCAGACTGAAGCTTTCTTT.

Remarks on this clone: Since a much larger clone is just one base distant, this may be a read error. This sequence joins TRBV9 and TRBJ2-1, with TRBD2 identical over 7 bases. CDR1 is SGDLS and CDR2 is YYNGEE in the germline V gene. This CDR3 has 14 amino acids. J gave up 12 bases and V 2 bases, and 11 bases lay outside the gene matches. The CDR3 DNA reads TGTGCCAGCAGCGTTAGGCGGGAGCAAGGTGGGCAGTTCTTC. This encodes CASSVRREQGGQFF.

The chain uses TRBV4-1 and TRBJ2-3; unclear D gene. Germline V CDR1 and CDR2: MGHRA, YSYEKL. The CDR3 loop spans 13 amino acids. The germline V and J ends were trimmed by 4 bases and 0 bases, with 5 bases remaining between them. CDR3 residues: CASSRTSTDTQYF. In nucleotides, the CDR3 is TGCGCCAGCAGCCGCACTAGCACAGATACGCAGTATTTT.

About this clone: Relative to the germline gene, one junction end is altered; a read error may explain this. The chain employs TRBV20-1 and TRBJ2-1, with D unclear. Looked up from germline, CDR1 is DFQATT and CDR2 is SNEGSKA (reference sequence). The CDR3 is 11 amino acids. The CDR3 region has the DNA TGCAGTGCTCGAGATGTGAATGAGCAGTTCTTC. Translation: CSARDVNEQFF.

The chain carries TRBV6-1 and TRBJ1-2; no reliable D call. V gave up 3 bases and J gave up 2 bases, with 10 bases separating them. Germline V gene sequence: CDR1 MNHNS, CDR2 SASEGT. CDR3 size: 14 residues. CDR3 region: CASSDPGSNYGYTF. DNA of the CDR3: TGTGCCAGCAGTGACCCAGGATCAAACTATGGCTACACCTTC.

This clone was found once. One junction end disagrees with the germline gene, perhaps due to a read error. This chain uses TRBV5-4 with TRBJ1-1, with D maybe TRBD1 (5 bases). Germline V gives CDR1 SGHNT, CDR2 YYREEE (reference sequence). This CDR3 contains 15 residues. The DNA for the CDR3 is TGTGCCAGCAGGTTGGATTGGGGGTTGAGCACTGAAGCTTTCTTT. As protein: CASRLDWGLSTEAFF.

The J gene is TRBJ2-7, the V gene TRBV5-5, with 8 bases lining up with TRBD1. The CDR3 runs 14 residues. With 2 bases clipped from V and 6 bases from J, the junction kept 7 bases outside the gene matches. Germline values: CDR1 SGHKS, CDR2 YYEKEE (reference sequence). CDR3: CASSFSRDRSEQYF. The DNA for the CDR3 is TGTGCCAGCAGCTTTTCCCGGGACAGGTCCGAGCAGTACTTC.

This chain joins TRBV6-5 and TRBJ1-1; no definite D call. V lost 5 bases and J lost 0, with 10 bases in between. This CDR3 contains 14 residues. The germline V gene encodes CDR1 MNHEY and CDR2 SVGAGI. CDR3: CASSDPRMNTEAFF. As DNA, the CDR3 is TGTGCCAGCAGTGACCCTCGTATGAACACTGAAGCTTTCTTT.

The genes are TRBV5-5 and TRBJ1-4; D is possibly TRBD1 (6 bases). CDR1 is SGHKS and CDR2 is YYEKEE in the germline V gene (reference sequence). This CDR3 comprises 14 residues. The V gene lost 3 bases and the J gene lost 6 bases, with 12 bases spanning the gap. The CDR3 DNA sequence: TGTGCCAGCAGCTGGAGGGGGTCTGATGAAAAACTGTTTTTT. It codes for CASSWRGSDEKLFF. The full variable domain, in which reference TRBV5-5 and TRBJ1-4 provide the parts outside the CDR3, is DAGVTQSPTHLIKTRGQQVTLRCSPISGHKSVSWYQQVLGQGPQFIFQYYEKEERGRGNFPDRFSARQFPNYSSELNVNALLLGDSALYLCASSWRGSDEKLFFGSGTQLSVL.

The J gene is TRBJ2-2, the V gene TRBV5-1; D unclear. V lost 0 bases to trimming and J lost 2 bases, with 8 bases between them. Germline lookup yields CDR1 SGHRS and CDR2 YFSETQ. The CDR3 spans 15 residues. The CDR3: CASSLAWGNTGELFF. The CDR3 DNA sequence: TGCGCCAGCAGCTTGGCCTGGGGTAACACCGGGGAGCTGTTTTTT.

The CDR3 is CASRLSGPHTGELFF. In DNA, the CDR3 is TGTGCCAGCAGATTGTCCGGGCCACACACCGGGGAGCTGTTTTTT. The gene calls are TRBV7-9 and TRBJ2-2, with D uncertain. Germline V lookup: CDR1 SEHNR, CDR2 FQNEAQ (reference sequence). This CDR3 is 15 amino acids long. V lost 6 bases and J 3 bases, leaving 14 bases between the germline ends.

The CDR3 here is CASSQDRGSASGTLEQYF. CDR3 DNA: TGCGCCAGCAGCCAAGATCGAGGGAGCGCTAGCGGGACACTCGAGCAGTACTTC. The chain employs TRBV4-3 and TRBJ2-7, with TRBD2 matching 9 bases. J was trimmed by 6 bases and V by 0 bases; bases with no gene match: 15. There are 18 residues in the CDR3. Germline loops: CDR1 LGHNA, CDR2 YSLEER.

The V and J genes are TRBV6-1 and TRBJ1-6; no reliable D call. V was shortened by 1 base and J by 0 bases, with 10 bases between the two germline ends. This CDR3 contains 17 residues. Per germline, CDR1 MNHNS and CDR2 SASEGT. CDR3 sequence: CASSEDYLSSYNSPLHF. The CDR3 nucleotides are TGTGCCAGCAGTGAAGATTACTTGAGCTCCTATAATTCACCCCTCCACTTT.

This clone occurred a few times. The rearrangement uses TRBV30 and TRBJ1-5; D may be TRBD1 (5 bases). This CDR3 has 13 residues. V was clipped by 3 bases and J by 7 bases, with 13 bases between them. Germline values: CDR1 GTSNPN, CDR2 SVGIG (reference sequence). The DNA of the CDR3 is TGTGCCTGGAGCCAACAGGTTGGCCAGCCCCAGCATTTT. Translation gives CAWSQQVGQPQHF.

The CDR3 DNA follows: TGTGCCTGGAATACACAGAGCTCCTACGAGCAGTACTTC. It specifies CAWNTQSSYEQYF. The gene calls are TRBV30 and TRBJ2-7; D remains ambiguous. The CDR3 length is 13 residues. With 4 bases removed from V and 0 bases from J, the gap between germline ends came to 10 bases. In germline, CDR1 is GTSNPN, CDR2 SVGIG (reference sequence).

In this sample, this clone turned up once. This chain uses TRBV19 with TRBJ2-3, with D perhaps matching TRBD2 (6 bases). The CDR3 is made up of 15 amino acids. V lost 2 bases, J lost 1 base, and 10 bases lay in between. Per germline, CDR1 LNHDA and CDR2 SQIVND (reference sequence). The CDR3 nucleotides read TGTGCCAGTAGTATAACTAGCTCTGGCACAGATACGCAGTATTTT. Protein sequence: CASSITSSGTDTQYF.

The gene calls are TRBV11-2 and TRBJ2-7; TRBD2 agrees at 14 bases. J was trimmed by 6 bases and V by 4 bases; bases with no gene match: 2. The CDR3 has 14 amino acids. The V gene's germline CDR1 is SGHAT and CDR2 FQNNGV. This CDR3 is CASSWGLAGVEQYF. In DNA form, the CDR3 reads TGTGCCAGCAGCTGGGGACTAGCGGGGGTCGAGCAGTACTTC.

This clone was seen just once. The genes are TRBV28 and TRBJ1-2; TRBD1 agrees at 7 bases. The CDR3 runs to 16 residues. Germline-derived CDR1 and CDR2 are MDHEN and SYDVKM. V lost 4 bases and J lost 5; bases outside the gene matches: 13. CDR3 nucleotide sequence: TGTGCCAGCAGTTCCCCCGGGGAGGGGGCGTTGTATGGCTACACCTTC. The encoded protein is CASSSPGEGALYGYTF.

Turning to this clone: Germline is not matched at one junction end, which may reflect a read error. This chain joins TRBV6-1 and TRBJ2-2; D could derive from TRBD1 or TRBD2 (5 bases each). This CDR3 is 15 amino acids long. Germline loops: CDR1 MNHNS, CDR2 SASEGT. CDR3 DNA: TGTGCCAGCAGTGCCGGGACGGCGAACGCCGGGGAGCTGTTTTTT. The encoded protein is CASSAGTANAGELFF.